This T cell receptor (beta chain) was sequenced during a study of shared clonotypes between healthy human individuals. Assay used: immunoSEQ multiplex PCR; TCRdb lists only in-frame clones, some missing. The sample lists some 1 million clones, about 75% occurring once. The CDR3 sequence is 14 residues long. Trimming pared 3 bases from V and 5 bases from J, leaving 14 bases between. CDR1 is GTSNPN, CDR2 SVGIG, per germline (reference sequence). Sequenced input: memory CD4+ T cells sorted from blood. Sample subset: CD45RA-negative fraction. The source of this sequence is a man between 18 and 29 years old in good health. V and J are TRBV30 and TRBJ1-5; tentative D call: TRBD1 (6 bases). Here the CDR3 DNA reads TGTGCCTGGAGCACCGGGAGGGGGTATCAGCCCCAGCATTTT. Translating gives CAWSTGRGYQPQHF.